This T cell receptor (beta chain) was sequenced during a study of shared clonotypes between healthy human individuals. TCRdb's copy holds only in-frame clones and misses some; the assay was immunoSEQ multiplex PCR. Counted here are about 590,000 clones, 95% occurring once; the ten biggest clones make up 0.085% to 0.11%. This clone was picked up one time. Naive-designated CD8 cells lacked CD45RO, were positively enriched for CCR7, and omitted terminally differentiated effector memory CD45RA+ cells. The CDR3 runs 16 residues. From germline, CDR1 is LNHDA and CDR2 SQIVND (reference sequence). V trimming: 5 bases; J trimming: 2 bases; junction bases outside the gene matches: 7.

The chain employs TRBV19 and TRBJ1-4; 8 bases align to TRBD1. The sequence was obtained from a woman in her 30s in good health. The sequencing input was naive CD8+ T cells sorted from blood. The CDR3 bases are TGTGCCAGTAGTGTGGACAGGGCCGGGACTAATGAAAAACTGTTTTTT. It codes for CASSVDRAGTNEKLFF.